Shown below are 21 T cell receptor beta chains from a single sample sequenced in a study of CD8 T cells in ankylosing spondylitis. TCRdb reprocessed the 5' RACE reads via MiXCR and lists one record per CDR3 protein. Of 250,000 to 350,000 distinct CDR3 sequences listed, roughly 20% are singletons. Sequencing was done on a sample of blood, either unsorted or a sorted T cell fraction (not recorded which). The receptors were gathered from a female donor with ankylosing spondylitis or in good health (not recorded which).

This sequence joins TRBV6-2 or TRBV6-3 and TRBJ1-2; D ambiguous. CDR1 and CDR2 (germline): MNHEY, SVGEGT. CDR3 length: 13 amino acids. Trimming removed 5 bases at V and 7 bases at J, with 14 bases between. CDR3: CASSDGLLSGYTF. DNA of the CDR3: TGTGCCAGCAGTGACGGCCTTCTAAGTGGCTACACCTTC.

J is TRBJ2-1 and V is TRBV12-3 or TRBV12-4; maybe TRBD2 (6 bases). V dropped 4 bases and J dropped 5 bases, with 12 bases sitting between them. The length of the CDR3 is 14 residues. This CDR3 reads CASSWGEIDNEQFF. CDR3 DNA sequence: TGTGCCAGCAGTTGGGGGGAAATTGACAATGAGCAGTTCTTC.

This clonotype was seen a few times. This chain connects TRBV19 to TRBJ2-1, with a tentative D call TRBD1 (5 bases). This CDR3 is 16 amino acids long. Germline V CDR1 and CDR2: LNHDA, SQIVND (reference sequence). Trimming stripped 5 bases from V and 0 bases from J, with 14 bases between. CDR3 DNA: TGTGCCAGTAGTTCCCTAAGGGGTATCTCCTACAATGAGCAGTTCTTC. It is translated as CASSSLRGISYNEQFF.

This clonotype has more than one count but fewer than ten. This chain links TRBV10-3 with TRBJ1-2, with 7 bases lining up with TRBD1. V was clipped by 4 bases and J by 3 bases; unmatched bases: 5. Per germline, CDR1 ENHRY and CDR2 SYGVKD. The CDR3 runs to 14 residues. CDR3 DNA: TGTGCCATCAGTGGGGCCAGGGGGGACTATGGCTACACCTTC. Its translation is CAISGARGDYGYTF.

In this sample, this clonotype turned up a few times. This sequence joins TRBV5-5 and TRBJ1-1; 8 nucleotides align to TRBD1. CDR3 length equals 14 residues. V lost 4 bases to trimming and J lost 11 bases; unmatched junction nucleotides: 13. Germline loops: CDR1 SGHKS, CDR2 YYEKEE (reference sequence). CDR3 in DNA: TGTGCCAGCAGCCTGGAGGACAGGGTAGGTGGCGCTTTCTTT. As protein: CASSLEDRVGGAFF.

Here the CDR3 DNA reads TGTGCCAGTTGCCGGGACCACACTGAAGCTTTCTTT. It codes for CASCRDHTEAFF. This chain links TRBV6-5 with TRBJ1-1, with D perhaps TRBD1 (5 bases). This CDR3 is 12 amino acids long. In germline, CDR1 is MNHEY, CDR2 SVGAGI. The germline V and J ends were trimmed by 9 bases and 3 bases, with 11 bases remaining between them.

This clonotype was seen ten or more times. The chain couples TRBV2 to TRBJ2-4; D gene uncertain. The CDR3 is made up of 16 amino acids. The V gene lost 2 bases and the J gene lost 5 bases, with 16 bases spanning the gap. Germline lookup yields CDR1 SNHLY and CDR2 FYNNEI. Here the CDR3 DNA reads TGTGCCAGCAGTGAAAACCCGATGAAGCACGAAAACATTCAGTACTTC. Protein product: CASSENPMKHENIQYF.

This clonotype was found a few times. CDR3 region: CSARRREGVNEQFF. The CDR3 nucleotides are TGCAGTGCTAGAAGGCGGGAGGGGGTAAATGAGCAGTTCTTC. The chain couples TRBV20-1 to TRBJ2-1, with 9 bases aligning to TRBD2. V was pared by 2 bases and J by 7 bases, with 6 bases of the junction left unmatched. CDR1 is DFQATT and CDR2 is SNEGSKA in the germline V gene (reference sequence). There are 14 residues in the CDR3.

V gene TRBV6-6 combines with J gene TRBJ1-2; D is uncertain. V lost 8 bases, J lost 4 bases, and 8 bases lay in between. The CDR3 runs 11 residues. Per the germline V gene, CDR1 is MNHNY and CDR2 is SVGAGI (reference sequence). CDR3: CASLESYGYTF. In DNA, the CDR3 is TGTGCCAGCCTTGAATCCTATGGCTACACCTTC.

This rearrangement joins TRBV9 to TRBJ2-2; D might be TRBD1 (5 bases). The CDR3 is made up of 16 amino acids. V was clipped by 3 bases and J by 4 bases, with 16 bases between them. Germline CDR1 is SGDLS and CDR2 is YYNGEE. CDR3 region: CASSGGREWATGELFF. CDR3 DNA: TGTGCCAGCAGCGGGGGCAGGGAATGGGCCACCGGGGAGCTGTTTTTT. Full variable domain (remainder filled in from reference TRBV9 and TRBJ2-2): DSGVTQTPKHLITATGQRVTLRCSPRSGDLSVYWYQQSLDQGLQFLIQYYNGEERAKGNILERFSAQQFPDLHSELNLSSLELGDSALYFCASSGGREWATGELFFGEGSRLTVL.

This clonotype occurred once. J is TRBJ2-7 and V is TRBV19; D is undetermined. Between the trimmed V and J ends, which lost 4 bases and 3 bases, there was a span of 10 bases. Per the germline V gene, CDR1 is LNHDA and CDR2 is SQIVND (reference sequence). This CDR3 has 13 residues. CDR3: CASSRERGYEQYF. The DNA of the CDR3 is TGTGCCAGTAGTAGGGAAAGAGGCTACGAGCAGTACTTC.

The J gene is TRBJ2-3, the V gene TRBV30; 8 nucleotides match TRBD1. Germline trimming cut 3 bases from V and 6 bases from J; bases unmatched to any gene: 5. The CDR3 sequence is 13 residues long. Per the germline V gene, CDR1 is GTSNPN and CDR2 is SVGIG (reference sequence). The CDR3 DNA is TGTGCCTGGAGGGCAGGGGGCGTTGATACGCAGTATTTT. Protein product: CAWRAGGVDTQYF.

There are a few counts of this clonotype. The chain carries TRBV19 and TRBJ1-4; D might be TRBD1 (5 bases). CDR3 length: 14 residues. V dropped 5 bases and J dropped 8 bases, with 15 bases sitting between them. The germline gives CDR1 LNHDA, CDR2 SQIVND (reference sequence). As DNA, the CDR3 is TGTGCCAGTAGTCCGGGACTGAGGAGAGAAAAACTGTTTTTT. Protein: CASSPGLRREKLFF.

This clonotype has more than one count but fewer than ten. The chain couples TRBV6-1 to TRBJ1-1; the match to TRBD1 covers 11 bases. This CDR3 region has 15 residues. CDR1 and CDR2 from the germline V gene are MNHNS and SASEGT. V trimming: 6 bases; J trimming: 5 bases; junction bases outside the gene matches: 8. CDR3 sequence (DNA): TGTGCCAGCAGCCGACCGGGACAGGGGGTGACTGAAGCTTTCTTT. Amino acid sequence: CASSRPGQGVTEAFF.

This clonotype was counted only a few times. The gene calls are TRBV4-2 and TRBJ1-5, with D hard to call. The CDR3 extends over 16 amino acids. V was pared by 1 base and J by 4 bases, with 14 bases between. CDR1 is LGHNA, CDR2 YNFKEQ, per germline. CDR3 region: CASSQVSPRENQPQHF. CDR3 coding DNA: TGTGCCAGCAGCCAAGTTTCTCCTAGGGAAAATCAGCCCCAGCATTTT.

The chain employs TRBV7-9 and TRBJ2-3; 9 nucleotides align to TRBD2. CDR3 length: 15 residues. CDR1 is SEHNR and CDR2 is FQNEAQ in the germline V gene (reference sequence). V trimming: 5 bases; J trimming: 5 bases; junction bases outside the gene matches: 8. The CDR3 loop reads CASSQGASGIDTQYF. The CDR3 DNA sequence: TGTGCCAGCAGCCAAGGGGCTAGCGGGATAGATACGCAGTATTTT. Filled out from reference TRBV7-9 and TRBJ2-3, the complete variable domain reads DTGVSQNPRHKITKRGQNVTFRCDPISEHNRLYWYRQTLGQGPEFLTYFQNEAQLEKSRLLSDRFSAERPKGSFSTLEIQRTEQGDSAMYLCASSQGASGIDTQYFGPGTRLTVL.

DNA of the CDR3: TGTGCCAGCAGCCAAGACCTGAACACCGGGGAGCTGTTTTTT. This translates into CASSQDLNTGELFF. The chain has TRBV14 and TRBJ2-2; no definite D call. The germline gives CDR1 SGHDN, CDR2 FVKESK. This CDR3 spans 14 amino acids. V lost 0 bases, J lost 1 base, and 3 bases lay in between. Supplemented by reference TRBV14 and TRBJ2-2, the full variable domain reads EAGVTQFPSHSVIEKGQTVTLRCDPISGHDNLYWYRRVMGKEIKFLLHFVKESKQDESGMPNNRFLAERTGGTYSTLKVQPAELEDSGVYFCASSQDLNTGELFFGEGSRLTVL.

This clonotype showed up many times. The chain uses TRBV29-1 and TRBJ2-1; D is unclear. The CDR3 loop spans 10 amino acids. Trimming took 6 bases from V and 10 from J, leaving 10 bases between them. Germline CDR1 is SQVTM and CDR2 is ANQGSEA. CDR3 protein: CSVADPEQFF. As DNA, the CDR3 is TGCAGCGTCGCGGACCCCGAGCAGTTCTTC.

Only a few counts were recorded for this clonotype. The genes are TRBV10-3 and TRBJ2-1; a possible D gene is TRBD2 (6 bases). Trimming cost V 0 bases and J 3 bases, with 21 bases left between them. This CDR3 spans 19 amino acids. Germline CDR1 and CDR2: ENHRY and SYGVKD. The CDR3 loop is CAISESGGRPGRRYNEQFF. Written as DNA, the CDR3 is TGTGCCATCAGTGAGTCGGGGGGAAGGCCGGGACGGCGCTACAATGAGCAGTTCTTC.

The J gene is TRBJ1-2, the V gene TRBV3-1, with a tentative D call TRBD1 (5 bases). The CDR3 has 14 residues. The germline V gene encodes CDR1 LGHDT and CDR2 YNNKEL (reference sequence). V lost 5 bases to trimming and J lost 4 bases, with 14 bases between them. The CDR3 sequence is CASSSRGTGYGYTF. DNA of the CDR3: TGTGCCAGCAGCTCTAGAGGGACGGGCTATGGCTACACCTTC.

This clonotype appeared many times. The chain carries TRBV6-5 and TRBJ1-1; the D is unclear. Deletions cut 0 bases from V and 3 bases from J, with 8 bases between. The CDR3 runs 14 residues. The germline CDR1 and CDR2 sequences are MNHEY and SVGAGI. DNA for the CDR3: TGTGCCAGCAGTTACTCTGGGGAGGACACTGAAGCTTTCTTT. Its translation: CASSYSGEDTEAFF.